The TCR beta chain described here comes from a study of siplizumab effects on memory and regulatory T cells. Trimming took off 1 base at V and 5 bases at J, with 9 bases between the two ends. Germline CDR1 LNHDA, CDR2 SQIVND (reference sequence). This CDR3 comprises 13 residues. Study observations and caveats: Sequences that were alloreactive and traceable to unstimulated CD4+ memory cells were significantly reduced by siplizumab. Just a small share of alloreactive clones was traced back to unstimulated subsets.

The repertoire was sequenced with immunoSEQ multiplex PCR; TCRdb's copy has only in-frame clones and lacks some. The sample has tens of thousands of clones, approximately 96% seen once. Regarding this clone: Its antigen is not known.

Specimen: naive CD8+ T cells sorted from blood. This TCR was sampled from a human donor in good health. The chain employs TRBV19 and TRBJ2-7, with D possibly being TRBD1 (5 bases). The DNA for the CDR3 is TGTGCCAGTAGTATAGCAGGGTTCCACGAGCAGTACTTC. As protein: CASSIAGFHEQYF.